Described below is a single T cell receptor beta chain sequence and its context. This record belongs to a study of blood T cell repertoires in COVID-19. Looked up from germline, CDR1 is SGHRS and CDR2 is YFSETQ. Deletions cut 4 bases from V and 6 bases from J, with 16 bases between. This CDR3 comprises 15 residues. Here immunoSEQ multiplex PCR was the method, and the copy in TCRdb shows in-frame clones only, minus some. The sample has hundreds of thousands of clones, about 85% seen once; the top ten hold around 4%. What was sequenced was peripheral blood. The clonotype originates from a woman between 45 and 65 years old with active or convalescent COVID-19. V usage is TRBV5-1 and J usage is TRBJ1-4; a possible D gene is TRBD1 (5 bases). This CDR3 reads CASSMGEAPYEKLFF. CDR3 DNA sequence: TGCGCCAGCAGCATGGGGGAGGCCCCCTATGAAAAACTGTTTTTT.